The 15 T cell receptor beta chains presented below share a single source sample, sequenced in a study of chemoradiotherapy in HPV16-positive cancers. The table came from immunoSEQ multiplex PCR; TCRdb's copy has only in-frame clones and leaves some out. The table lists approximately 23,000 clones, just over 90% of them singletons. The sample was blood, taken from a patient who underwent chemoradiotherapy. These receptors originate from a human donor with HPV-associated anogenital cancer.

This clone has a single count. The rearrangement links TRBV19 to TRBJ2-7; D possibly matches TRBD1 or TRBD2 (5 bases each). The CDR3 is made up of 15 amino acids. Trimming took off 4 bases at V and 6 bases at J, with 19 bases between the two ends. Germline CDR1 and CDR2: LNHDA and SQIVND (reference sequence). The CDR3 DNA reads TGTGCCAGTAGTACCCCGGGGACCGGGGAGTTCGAGCAGTACTTC. Amino acid sequence: CASSTPGTGEFEQYF.

V and J are TRBV29-1 and TRBJ2-2; 9 positions agree with TRBD1. The CDR3 runs to 12 residues. V trimming: 5 bases; J trimming: 7 bases; junction bases outside the gene matches: 2. In germline, CDR1 is SQVTM, CDR2 ANQGSEA. As DNA, the CDR3 is TGCAGCGTTTTGGACAGGGGCGGGGAGCTGTTTTTT. Protein product: CSVLDRGGELFF.

The rearrangement joins TRBV5-6 to TRBJ2-5; maybe TRBD1 (6 bases). Germline CDR1 is SGHDT and CDR2 is YYEEEE. This CDR3 is built from 15 residues. V dropped 0 bases and J dropped 5 bases, with 14 bases sitting between them. CDR3 region: CASSLEGLRGETQYF. The CDR3 bases are TGTGCCAGCAGCTTGGAGGGGCTAAGGGGGGAGACCCAGTACTTC.

This clone was counted a single time. The chain recombines TRBV9 with TRBJ2-7, with a weak D call TRBD1 (5 bases). This CDR3 is built from 15 residues. Trimming removed 0 bases from V and 3 bases from J, with 13 bases in between. From germline, CDR1 is SGDLS and CDR2 YYNGEE. The CDR3 spells CASSVGAGNLYEQYF. The CDR3 DNA is TGTGCCAGCAGCGTAGGGGCAGGGAACCTCTACGAGCAGTACTTC. The whole variable domain, filled in from reference TRBV9 and TRBJ2-7, reads DSGVTQTPKHLITATGQRVTLRCSPRSGDLSVYWYQQSLDQGLQFLIQYYNGEERAKGNILERFSAQQFPDLHSELNLSSLELGDSALYFCASSVGAGNLYEQYFGPGTRLTVT.

The chain has TRBV9 and TRBJ2-1; D gene unclear. Trimming took off 4 bases at V and 10 bases at J, with 24 bases between the two ends. The CDR3 covers 16 residues. The germline gives CDR1 SGDLS, CDR2 YYNGEE. CDR3 residues: CASSPSYRVMAEEQFF. CDR3 in DNA: TGTGCCAGCAGCCCCTCGTACCGGGTGATGGCGGAGGAGCAGTTCTTC.

This clone turned up a few times. V usage is TRBV9 and J usage is TRBJ2-7; D may be TRBD1 or TRBD2 (5 bases each). V lost 4 bases to trimming and J lost 0 bases, with 14 bases between them. The CDR3 is 15 residues long. CDR1 and CDR2 (germline): SGDLS, YYNGEE. CDR3 nucleotide sequence: TGTGCCAGCAGCCCCCGAGGGGAGTTCTCCTACGAGCAGTACTTC. This codes for CASSPRGEFSYEQYF.

CDR3: CASSLTANNQPQHF. The DNA for the CDR3 is TGCGCCAGCAGCTTAACAGCGAACAATCAGCCCCAGCATTTT. This chain uses TRBV5-1 with TRBJ1-5; D not certain. Per germline, CDR1 SGHRS and CDR2 YFSETQ. The CDR3 length is 14 residues. V dropped 2 bases and J dropped 3 bases, with 9 bases sitting between them.

The gene calls are TRBV5-1 and TRBJ2-7; D is unclear. The V gene lost 2 bases and the J gene lost 2 bases, with 8 bases spanning the gap. The CDR3 loop spans 13 amino acids. Germline CDR1 is SGHRS and CDR2 is YFSETQ. In DNA form, the CDR3 reads TGCGCCAGCAGCTTAGACCCTACCTACGAGCAGTACTTC. Protein: CASSLDPTYEQYF.

This clone showed up just once. The J gene is TRBJ1-2, the V gene TRBV6-5; no clear D. Trimming took 6 bases from V and 8 from J, leaving 16 bases between them. This CDR3 contains 13 residues. Germline V lookup: CDR1 MNHEY, CDR2 SVGAGI. The CDR3 reads CASSLDSLVGYTF. In DNA, the CDR3 is TGTGCCAGCAGCCTTGACTCTCTGGTGGGCTACACCTTC.

This chain joins TRBV28 and TRBJ2-5; D not certain. The CDR3 covers 14 residues. V dropped 6 bases and J dropped 2 bases, with 13 bases sitting between them. Germline V gene data show CDR1 as MDHEN and CDR2 as SYDVKM. CDR3 nucleotide sequence: TGTGCCAGCAGCCTGGCAGGTCAACAAGAGACCCAGTACTTC. This codes for CASSLAGQQETQYF.

This clone was seen only once. The chain joins TRBV7-2 to TRBJ2-5, with unresolved D. The V end was cut by 4 bases, the J end by 0 bases, with 12 bases between. The CDR3 is made up of 15 amino acids. Germline lookup yields CDR1 SGHTA and CDR2 FQGNSA. The CDR3 coding sequence is TGTGCCAGCAGCTCCTTGCCAGTTTACCAAGAGACCCAGTACTTC. Amino acids: CASSSLPVYQETQYF.

The chain links TRBV7-9 to TRBJ2-5; 8 bases fit TRBD2. CDR3 length equals 14 residues. V shed 5 bases and J 5 bases; nucleotides not matched to a gene: 7. Germline V gives CDR1 SEHNR, CDR2 FQNEAQ (reference sequence). The CDR3 DNA follows: TGTGCCAGCAGCCAAGGGACGGGAGGGGAGACCCAGTACTTC. Its translation: CASSQGTGGETQYF.

The chain employs TRBV5-1 and TRBJ1-1, with a weak D call TRBD1 (6 bases). The V and J ends lost 4 bases and 1 base respectively, with 17 bases between them. Germline CDR1 reads SGHRS; CDR2 reads YFSETQ. The CDR3 sequence is 16 residues long. The CDR3 loop is CASSIYSTGSNTEAFF. CDR3 nucleotide sequence: TGCGCCAGCAGCATATACTCGACAGGTTCGAACACTGAAGCTTTCTTT.

V usage is TRBV7-9 and J usage is TRBJ1-5; unclear D gene. CDR1 SEHNR and CDR2 FQNEAQ come from the germline V gene (reference sequence). CDR3 length: 13 residues. The V end was cut by 5 bases, the J end by 5 bases, with 10 bases between. The CDR3 is CASSPGPDQPQHF. CDR3 sequence (DNA): TGTGCCAGCAGCCCTGGACCGGATCAGCCCCAGCATTTT.

In its sample, this clone was seen once. The chain combines TRBV10-1 with TRBJ2-7; D possibly corresponds to TRBD2 (6 bases). The CDR3 covers 15 residues. Trimming left V 4 bases short and J 1 base short, with 14 bases between. Germline-derived CDR1 and CDR2 are WNHNN and SYGVQD (reference sequence). The CDR3 loop reads CASSAGGTVSYEQYF. The CDR3 DNA is TGCGCCAGCAGTGCTGGGGGGACGGTGTCCTACGAGCAGTACTTC.